The clone carrying this TCR beta chain was seen once. What it binds is unknown. These data come from a study of T cell responses to AZD1222 COVID-19 vaccine. The data were produced by immunoSEQ multiplex PCR, yet TCRdb's version contains in-frame clones alone and is incomplete. The sample has 100,000 to 150,000 clones, around 88% seen once. Study-level results: Spike-specific TCR breadth and depth rose after two AZD1222 doses. Unmutated regions of variants are reportedly targeted by nearly half of spike-specific TCRs. Spike-wide vaccine-associated CD4 TCRs dominated at 160-218 and 743-854.

The clonotype comes from an adult in good health. Sequenced material: peripheral blood, taken on day 0 of MenACWY control vaccination.

CDR3 DNA sequence: TGTGCCAGCAGCTTAGGGACAGGGAAAAATCAGCCCCAGCATTTT. This gives the protein CASSLGTGKNQPQHF. This chain uses TRBV7-2 with TRBJ1-5, with 8 bases matching TRBD1. The trim removed 1 base at V and 4 bases at J, leaving 3 bases unmatched. This CDR3 contains 15 residues. The germline gives CDR1 SGHTA, CDR2 FQGNSA.